Listed below are T cell receptor beta chains from one sample, sequenced in a study of cytomegalovirus exposure and HLA in healthy donors. Data came from immunoSEQ multiplex PCR; TCRdb stores just in-frame clones and leaves some out. The sample includes about 130,000 clones, roughly 86% seen only once; the top ten take 3% to 3.5%. The sequenced sample consisted of PBMCs. The receptor set was obtained from a man aged 30 to 45 in good health and CMV-seronegative. Both conserved end residues are trimmed from each CDR3. Part of the rows lack a size; the others show once, few, many or a class for expanded clones.

V gene: TRBV28
J gene: TRBJ2-7
clone size: -
CDR3 protein: ASSLPDRGDSYEQY

V gene: TRBV11-1
J gene: TRBJ1-1
clone size: -
CDR3 protein: ASSSRVRNTEAF

V gene: TRBV11-2
J gene: TRBJ1-3
clone size: -
CDR3 protein: ASTAAVSGGNTIY

V gene: TRBV4-1
J gene: TRBJ2-7
clone size: -
CDR3 protein: ASRETGAYEQY

V gene: TRBV5-8
J gene: TRBJ2-7
clone size: -
CDR3 protein: ASRPTRATYEQY

V gene: TRBV28
J gene: TRBJ2-5
clone size: -
CDR3 protein: ASRPGSQETQY

V gene: TRBV19
J gene: TRBJ2-7
clone size: -
CDR3 protein: ASSIDLRTAVQY

V gene: TRBV12-5
J gene: TRBJ2-3
clone size: -
CDR3 protein: ASVGLTDTQY

V gene: TRBV19
J gene: TRBJ1-5
clone size: -
CDR3 protein: ASSRGQGRVNQPQH

V gene: TRBV7-9
J gene: TRBJ2-3
clone size: -
CDR3 protein: ASSLQQGGDTQY

V gene: TRBV15
J gene: TRBJ1-5
clone size: -
CDR3 protein: ATSRHGAASPNQPQH

V gene: TRBV28
J gene: TRBJ1-6
clone size: -
CDR3 protein: ASSLLAPNSPLH

V gene: TRBV27
J gene: TRBJ1-5
clone size: -
CDR3 protein: ASSPGTGGFSGNQPQH

V gene: TRBV19
J gene: TRBJ1-2
clone size: -
CDR3 protein: ASKAQGGYGYT

V gene: TRBV27
J gene: TRBJ2-6
clone size: -
CDR3 protein: ASSLSGTGGYGANVLT

V gene: TRBV15
J gene: TRBJ2-1
clone size: few
CDR3 protein: ATSNHREWSEQF

V gene: TRBV19
J gene: TRBJ1-2
clone size: -
CDR3 protein: ASSPRLDRVGYT

V gene: TRBV19
J gene: TRBJ2-7
clone size: -
CDR3 protein: ASSLGAGDYEQY

V gene: TRBV27
J gene: TRBJ2-2
clone size: -
CDR3 protein: ASSLFYTGELF

V gene: TRBV5-4
J gene: TRBJ2-5
clone size: once
CDR3 protein: ASSPGQNQETQY

V gene: TRBV27
J gene: TRBJ1-2
clone size: -
CDR3 protein: ASSSIYRDDGYT

V gene: TRBV4-2
J gene: TRBJ2-7
clone size: -
CDR3 protein: ASSQVSRDRTYEQY

V gene: TRBV5-6
J gene: TRBJ2-2
clone size: -
CDR3 protein: ASSLRQVPGELF

V gene: TRBV7-8
J gene: TRBJ2-3
clone size: -
CDR3 protein: ASSPTSGGAPDTQY

V gene: TRBV10-3
J gene: TRBJ1-4
clone size: -
CDR3 protein: AISQLAGDGATNEKLF

V gene: TRBV28
J gene: TRBJ1-5
clone size: -
CDR3 protein: ASGTGQPQH

V gene: TRBV6-5
J gene: TRBJ1-4
clone size: -
CDR3 protein: ASSRTATSEKLF

V gene: TRBV28
J gene: TRBJ2-2
clone size: -
CDR3 protein: ASSTPAGGSGELF

V gene: TRBV9
J gene: TRBJ2-1
clone size: -
CDR3 protein: ASSERGLAGNEQF

V gene: TRBV27
J gene: TRBJ2-7
clone size: -
CDR3 protein: ASMSGLSYEQY

V gene: TRBV2
J gene: TRBJ1-3
clone size: -
CDR3 protein: ASNVQGNTIY

V gene: TRBV10-2
J gene: TRBJ2-7
clone size: -
CDR3 protein: ASTLGLAGRNEQY

V gene: TRBV15
J gene: TRBJ1-5
clone size: -
CDR3 protein: ATSARQGPNQPQH

V gene: TRBV6-1
J gene: TRBJ2-7
clone size: -
CDR3 protein: ASSVYGGTYEQY

V gene: TRBV5-5
J gene: TRBJ2-1
clone size: -
CDR3 protein: ASSLGTSGAYNEQF

V gene: TRBV5-1
J gene: TRBJ1-6
clone size: -
CDR3 protein: ASSLGQGGNSPLH

V gene: TRBV10-3
J gene: TRBJ1-5
clone size: -
CDR3 protein: AISDTGAQRPQH

V gene: TRBV19
J gene: TRBJ2-7
clone size: few
CDR3 protein: ASKSGHSSYEQY

V gene: TRBV29-1
J gene: TRBJ2-1
clone size: -
CDR3 protein: SAGLAMIEQF

V gene: TRBV5-6
J gene: TRBJ2-1
clone size: -
CDR3 protein: ASSLSGGYNEQF

V gene: TRBV6-5
J gene: TRBJ1-2
clone size: few
CDR3 protein: ASSYSEVDYGYT

V gene: TRBV4-2
J gene: TRBJ2-2
clone size: few
CDR3 protein: ASSHVRDRGSGELF

V gene: TRBV7-2
J gene: TRBJ2-5
clone size: -
CDR3 protein: ASRFNRDSSGETQY

V gene: TRBV5-1
J gene: TRBJ2-2
clone size: -
CDR3 protein: ASSFPGNGRELF

V gene: TRBV6-1
J gene: TRBJ1-2
clone size: -
CDR3 protein: ASSVSRDSYGYT

V gene: TRBV7-9
J gene: TRBJ1-2
clone size: -
CDR3 protein: ASSPPPGVYGYT

V gene: TRBV2
J gene: TRBJ1-1
clone size: once
CDR3 protein: ASTEWDMNTEAF

V gene: TRBV6-5
J gene: TRBJ1-1
clone size: -
CDR3 protein: ASSYFGQIGAEAF

V gene: TRBV10-3
J gene: TRBJ2-2
clone size: -
CDR3 protein: AISEPLASGELF

V gene: TRBV4-1
J gene: TRBJ1-5
clone size: -
CDR3 protein: ASSQEEGLWGQPQH

V gene: TRBV4-1
J gene: TRBJ1-2
clone size: -
CDR3 protein: ASSSRDRGIVGYT

V gene: TRBV5-5
J gene: TRBJ1-5
clone size: -
CDR3 protein: ASSLAAGNQPQH

V gene: TRBV6-5
J gene: TRBJ1-1
clone size: -
CDR3 protein: ASSYSRGPAF

V gene: TRBV19
J gene: TRBJ1-5
clone size: -
CDR3 protein: ASSKDRGTGNQPQH

V gene: TRBV27
J gene: TRBJ1-4
clone size: -
CDR3 protein: ASSSPGLGEKLF

V gene: TRBV4-2
J gene: TRBJ2-7
clone size: few
CDR3 protein: ASSQERTQIYEQY

V gene: TRBV6-5
J gene: TRBJ1-1
clone size: -
CDR3 protein: ASSYTPGRFNTEAF

V gene: TRBV27
J gene: TRBJ1-1
clone size: -
CDR3 protein: ASSLSPGQMNTEAF

V gene: TRBV2
J gene: TRBJ2-1
clone size: -
CDR3 protein: ASGGRGGSNEQF